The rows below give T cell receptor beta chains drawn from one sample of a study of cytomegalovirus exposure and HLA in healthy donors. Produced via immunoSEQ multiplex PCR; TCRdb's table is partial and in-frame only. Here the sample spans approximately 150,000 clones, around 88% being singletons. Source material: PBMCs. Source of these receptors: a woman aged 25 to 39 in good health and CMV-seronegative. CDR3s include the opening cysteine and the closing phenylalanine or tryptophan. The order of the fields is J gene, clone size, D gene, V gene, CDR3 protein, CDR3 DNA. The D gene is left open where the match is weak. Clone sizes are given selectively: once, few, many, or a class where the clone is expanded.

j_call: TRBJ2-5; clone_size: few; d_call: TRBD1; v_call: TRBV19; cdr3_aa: CATTRRAGGGQETQYF; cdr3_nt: TGTGCCACCACCCGTCGGGCAGGGGGTGGTCAAGAGACCCAGTACTTC
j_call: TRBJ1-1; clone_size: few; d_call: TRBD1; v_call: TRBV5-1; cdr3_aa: CASRPTQGSSTEAFF; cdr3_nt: TGCGCCAGCAGACCAACACAGGGGTCCAGCACTGAAGCTTTCTTT
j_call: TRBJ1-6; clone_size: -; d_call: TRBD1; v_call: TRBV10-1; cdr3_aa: CASSEDRVDNSPLHF; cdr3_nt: TGCGCCAGCAGTGAAGACAGGGTAGATAATTCACCCCTCCACTTT
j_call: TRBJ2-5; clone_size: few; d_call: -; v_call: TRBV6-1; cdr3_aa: CASMEAVKETQYF; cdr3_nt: TGTGCCAGCATGGAGGCAGTTAAAGAGACCCAGTACTTC
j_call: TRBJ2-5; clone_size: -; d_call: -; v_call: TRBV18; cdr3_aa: CASSAEETQYF; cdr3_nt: TGTGCCAGCTCAGCCGAGGAGACCCAGTACTTC
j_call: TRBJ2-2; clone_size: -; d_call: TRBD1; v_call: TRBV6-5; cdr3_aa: CASSRDRGMFGELFF; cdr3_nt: TGTGCCAGCAGCCGGGACAGGGGGATGTTCGGGGAGCTGTTTTTT
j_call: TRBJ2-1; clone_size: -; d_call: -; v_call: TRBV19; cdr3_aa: CASSTPPVNEQFF; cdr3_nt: TGTGCCAGTAGTACCCCTCCCGTCAATGAGCAGTTCTTC
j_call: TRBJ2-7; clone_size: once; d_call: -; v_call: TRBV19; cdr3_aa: CASRRTAETYEQYF; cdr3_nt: TGTGCCAGTAGAAGGACAGCTGAAACCTACGAGCAGTACTTC
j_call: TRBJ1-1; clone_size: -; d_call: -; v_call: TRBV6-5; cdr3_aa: CASSPWGRRDTEAFF; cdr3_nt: TGTGCCAGCAGTCCCTGGGGGCGCAGGGATACTGAAGCTTTCTTT
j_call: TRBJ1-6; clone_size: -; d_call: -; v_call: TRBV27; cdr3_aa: CASSLYQNSPLHF; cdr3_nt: TGTGCCAGCAGTTTATATCAGAATTCACCCCTCCACTTT
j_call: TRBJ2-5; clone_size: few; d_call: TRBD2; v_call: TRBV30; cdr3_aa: CAWGTGLEETQYF; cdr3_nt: TGTGCCTGGGGGACGGGACTAGAAGAGACCCAGTACTTC
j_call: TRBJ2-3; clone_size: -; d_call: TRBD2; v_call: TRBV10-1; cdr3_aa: CASSQTSADTQYF; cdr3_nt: TGCGCCAGCAGCCAGACTAGCGCAGATACGCAGTATTTT